This T cell receptor (beta chain) came from a study of CD8 T cells in Susac syndrome. CDR3 length: 15 residues. V lost 1 base and J lost 2, with 8 bases in between. CDR1 and CDR2 (germline): MNHEY, SMNVEV (reference sequence). cDNA came from around 0.5 to 1 ug RNA primed by random hexamers. The method of amplification for TCR beta CDR3 was immunoSEQ multiplex PCR, covering 54 Vbeta and 13 Jbeta. TCRdb re-called the immunoSEQ multiplex PCR reads through MiXCR, storing one row per CDR3 protein. Here the sample spans fewer than 300,000 distinct CDR3 sequences, about 85% being singletons. CD8+ and CD4+ T cells circulating in blood were sequenced for TCR beta. The patients serving as multiple sclerosis controls were treatment-naive. They had stable or active relapsing-remitting disease and fulfilled revised McDonald criteria. TEMRA cells underwent FACS enrichment and CD8+ and CD4+ T cells underwent negative isolation.

This clonotype was obtained from a human donor with multiple sclerosis. The sample was CD8+ T cells from PBMCs. The chain links TRBV27 to TRBJ2-2; D not resolved. CDR3 coding DNA: TGTGCCAGCAGTTTATTTCCGACTAACACCGGGGAGCTGTTTTTT. The encoded protein is CASSLFPTNTGELFF.